The 23 T cell receptor beta chains given below trace back to one sample, sequenced in a study of shared clonotypes between healthy human individuals. TCRdb keeps only in-frame clones here, not all; method: immunoSEQ multiplex PCR. In the table there are 2,100,000 or so clones, nearly 97% of which are singletons. Sequencing input: naive CD4+ T cells sorted from blood. This sample's subset: CD45RA+ positively selected. These receptors came from a young man in good health.

The J gene is TRBJ2-3, the V gene TRBV15; weak D call: TRBD2 (6 bases). CDR1 LNHNV and CDR2 YYDKDF come from the germline V gene (reference sequence). The CDR3 is 22 amino acids. V lost 6 bases to trimming and J lost 2 bases, with 36 bases between them. The CDR3 region is CATSRRLGNPGGDPKNTDTQYF. The CDR3 DNA sequence: TGTGCCACCAGTCGACGGCTAGGGAACCCCGGGGGAGATCCAAAAAACACAGATACGCAGTATTTT.

The chain uses TRBV7-9 and TRBJ1-2, with D hard to call. Germline CDR1 SEHNR, CDR2 FQNEAQ (reference sequence). Trimming cost V 5 bases and J 4 bases, with 5 bases left between them. This CDR3 comprises 11 residues. The CDR3 DNA reads TGTGCCAGCAGCAATAGCTATGGCTACACCTTC. Translating it yields CASSNSYGYTF.

The V call is TRBV2, the J call TRBJ2-7; D not certain. With 1 base removed from V and 5 bases from J, the gap between germline ends came to 15 bases. The length of the CDR3 is 15 residues. Germline CDR1 SNHLY, CDR2 FYNNEI. The DNA for the CDR3 is TGTGCCAGCAGTGAAGAAATCTTAACAAGGGACGAGCAGTACTTC. Protein sequence: CASSEEILTRDEQYF.

The rearrangement uses TRBV30 and TRBJ2-7, with 8 bases that match TRBD2. This CDR3 has 12 amino acids. The germline V gene has CDR1 GTSNPN and CDR2 SVGIG (reference sequence). With 5 bases clipped from V and 7 bases from J, the junction kept 7 bases outside the gene matches. The CDR3 bases are TGTGCCTGGGTCGGGAGGGCCGGGGAGCAGTACTTC. It specifies CAWVGRAGEQYF.

This clone came up a few times. The chain employs TRBV19 and TRBJ1-1, with 11 bases lining up with TRBD1. The CDR3 contains 15 residues. Germline CDR1 and CDR2: LNHDA and SQIVND (reference sequence). The junction had 7 bases not matched to a gene; V was cut back by 9 bases and J by 1 base. CDR3 loop: CASRDRGRGNTEAFF. CDR3 coding DNA: TGTGCCAGCAGGGACAGGGGGAGGGGGAACACTGAAGCTTTCTTT.

The CDR3 coding sequence is TGTGCCAGCAGTTACGAAGGGATCTCTGGAAACACCATATATTTT. Translated: CASSYEGISGNTIYF. This sequence joins TRBV6-5 and TRBJ1-3, with D uncertain. Trimming cost V 2 bases and J 0 bases, with 8 bases left between them. CDR3 length equals 15 residues. Germline CDR1 and CDR2: MNHEY and SVGAGI.

This chain links TRBV7-8 with TRBJ1-5, with a tentative D call TRBD1 (5 bases). V was cut by 0 bases and J by 5 bases, with 14 bases left in between. Germline loops: CDR1 SGHVS, CDR2 FQNEAQ. The CDR3 is 16 amino acids. Written as DNA, the CDR3 is TGTGCCAGCAGCTTAGCTCTACACGGGGGGGATCAGCCCCAGCATTTT. Its translation: CASSLALHGGDQPQHF.

The chain has TRBV2 and TRBJ1-1, with D unresolved. The V end lost 6 bases, the J end lost 1 base, and 15 bases lay between the germline ends. Germline V gene lookup returns CDR1 SNHLY and CDR2 FYNNEI. The CDR3 covers 15 residues. The CDR3: CASRGYDITNTEAFF. Here the CDR3 DNA reads TGTGCCAGCAGAGGATACGATATCACGAACACTGAAGCTTTCTTT.

The chain couples TRBV6-5 to TRBJ2-4, with a tentative D call TRBD2 (6 bases). Deletions cut 5 bases from V and 1 base from J, with 12 bases between. This CDR3 region has 15 residues. In germline, CDR1 is MNHEY, CDR2 SVGAGI. DNA of the CDR3: TGTGCCAGCAGTCGGGGGTGGGGTGCCAAAAACATTCAGTACTTC. Protein product: CASSRGWGAKNIQYF.

The chain combines TRBV5-1 with TRBJ2-2; D is perhaps TRBD1 (6 bases). The germline V gene has CDR1 SGHRS and CDR2 YFSETQ. The length of the CDR3 is 19 residues. Trimming removed 0 bases at V and 0 bases at J, with 18 bases between. The CDR3 DNA sequence: TGCGCCAGCAGCTTGGCCCTCGGGACCGGGACATCGAACACCGGGGAGCTGTTTTTT. It codes for CASSLALGTGTSNTGELFF.

The chain has TRBV28 and TRBJ1-4; D is uncertain. V was trimmed by 2 bases and J by 2 bases, leaving 15 bases between them. The CDR3 is 17 residues long. Germline V gene lookup returns CDR1 MDHEN and CDR2 SYDVKM. Here the CDR3 DNA reads TGTGCCAGCAGTTTAGGTCGTTGGGGAGAGACTAATGAAAAACTGTTTTTT. It encodes CASSLGRWGETNEKLFF.

This clone was recorded only once. This chain joins TRBV19 and TRBJ2-3; D unclear. CDR3 length: 13 residues. V lost 6 bases and J 0 bases, leaving 7 bases between the germline ends. CDR1 is LNHDA, CDR2 SQIVND, per germline (reference sequence). The CDR3 DNA reads as TGTGCCAGTAGGCCTACTAGCACAGATACGCAGTATTTT. This encodes CASRPTSTDTQYF.

This chain links TRBV4-3 with TRBJ2-7; possible D gene TRBD2, 5 bases. The CDR3 is made up of 15 amino acids. Between the trimmed V and J ends, which lost 0 bases and 3 bases, there was a span of 12 bases. Germline V CDR1 and CDR2: LGHNA, YSLEER. The CDR3 sequence: CASSQDKWERYEQYF. The CDR3 DNA reads as TGCGCCAGCAGCCAAGATAAGTGGGAGCGCTACGAGCAGTACTTC.

The chain has TRBV29-1 and TRBJ2-1, with TRBD2 identical over 11 bases. Germline values: CDR1 SQVTM, CDR2 ANQGSEA. Trimming took 1 base from V and 6 from J; bases not matched to a gene: 8. CDR3 size: 16 residues. CDR3 loop: CSVEVFGLAGSNEQFF. Here the CDR3 DNA reads TGCAGCGTTGAAGTGTTTGGACTAGCGGGTTCCAATGAGCAGTTCTTC.

In DNA form, the CDR3 reads TGTGCCAGCAGACGCCTGGGAGGGGCAGGGAATGAAAAACTGTTTTTT. Translated, it gives CASRRLGGAGNEKLFF. This chain connects TRBV27 to TRBJ1-4; D is perhaps TRBD1 (5 bases). Germline loops: CDR1 MNHEY, CDR2 SMNVEV (reference sequence). The CDR3 is made up of 16 amino acids. V was pared by 6 bases and J by 5 bases, with 19 bases between.

The chain is built from TRBV6-5 and TRBJ2-2; D is unclear. This CDR3 comprises 13 residues. Germline V gene data show CDR1 as MNHEY and CDR2 as SVGAGI. Trimming took off 6 bases at V and 5 bases at J, with 10 bases between the two ends. CDR3 in DNA: TGTGCCAGCAGGCTAGGCCTTACCGGGGAGCTGTTTTTT. Residues: CASRLGLTGELFF.

V usage is TRBV14 and J usage is TRBJ1-2; 11 bases map to TRBD1. Unmatched junction bases numbered 9, after V lost 4 bases and J lost 5 bases. CDR1 and CDR2 (germline): SGHDN, FVKESK. This CDR3 has 16 amino acids. The CDR3 bases are TGTGCCAGCAGCCGGCAATGGACAGGGGGCGATTATGGCTACACCTTC. It yields the protein CASSRQWTGGDYGYTF.

V is TRBV19 and J is TRBJ1-4, with D hard to call. This CDR3 comprises 11 residues. V was trimmed by 5 bases and J by 5 bases, leaving 3 bases between them. Germline lookup yields CDR1 LNHDA and CDR2 SQIVND (reference sequence). CDR3 DNA sequence: TGTGCCAGTAGTCTGAATGAAAAACTGTTTTTT. The encoded protein is CASSLNEKLFF.

J is TRBJ2-7 and V is TRBV7-8; weak D call: TRBD2 (6 bases). The V gene's germline CDR1 is SGHVS and CDR2 FQNEAQ. V gave up 5 bases and J gave up 2 bases, with 22 bases separating them. The CDR3 runs to 17 residues. CDR3 DNA: TGTGCCAGCAGCCCCGTCGCGGGGACTCCTTTACCCTACGAGCAGTACTTC. Protein product: CASSPVAGTPLPYEQYF.

The rearrangement joins TRBV4-1 to TRBJ1-3; a possible D gene is TRBD1 (5 bases). The CDR3 spans 16 residues. Germline V gene lookup returns CDR1 MGHRA and CDR2 YSYEKL. Trimming stripped 2 bases from V and 0 bases from J, with 11 bases between. CDR3 DNA: TGCGCCAGCAGCCAAAGGGCAGGGCCCTCTGGAAACACCATATATTTT. Residues: CASSQRAGPSGNTIYF.

The V gene is TRBV6-5, the J gene TRBJ2-2; D uncertain. Germline V gene sequence: CDR1 MNHEY, CDR2 SVGAGI. The CDR3 is 12 residues long. The CDR3 coding sequence is TGTGTCACAGCGCAGTACGCCGGGGAGCTGTTTTTT. It codes for CVTAQYAGELFF.

The chain links TRBV18 to TRBJ2-7; TRBD2 matches 11 bases. CDR3 size: 15 residues. V gave up 5 bases and J gave up 0 bases; unmatched junction bases: 3. In germline, CDR1 is KGHSH, CDR2 LQKENI. This chain's CDR3 is CASSRTSGPSYEQYF. DNA of the CDR3: TGTGCCAGCTCAAGGACTAGCGGGCCCTCCTACGAGCAGTACTTC.

This clone was recorded a few times. Here the CDR3 DNA reads TGTGCCAGCTCACCACGCGGGGTCGCGGGGAATCAGCCCCAGCATTTT. As protein: CASSPRGVAGNQPQHF. This sequence joins TRBV18 and TRBJ1-5; D gene ambiguous. The CDR3 loop spans 16 amino acids. V was trimmed by 1 base and J by 4 bases, leaving 14 bases between them. Germline lookup yields CDR1 KGHSH and CDR2 LQKENI.